The 29 T cell receptor beta chains given below trace back to one sample, sequenced in a study of shared clonotypes between healthy human individuals. The table came from immunoSEQ multiplex PCR; TCRdb's copy has only in-frame clones and leaves some out. Of under 1,100,000 clones in the sample, around three quarters were seen once. The sequenced sample was memory CD4+ T cells from PBMCs. Subset in this sample: CD45RA-negative fraction. Receptor source: a man between 18 and 35 years old in good health. Some clones in this sample may be carry-over from other donors' samples.

The table lists this clone with a few counts. The genes are TRBV10-3 and TRBJ2-1; D may be TRBD2 (5 bases). The germline V gene encodes CDR1 ENHRY and CDR2 SYGVKD. V was trimmed by 10 bases and J by 2 bases, leaving 18 bases between them. There are 15 residues in the CDR3. The CDR3 reads CATRRAAAAYNEQFF. The CDR3 coding sequence is TGTGCCACCCGCCGGGCAGCGGCTGCCTACAATGAGCAGTTCTTC.

This sequence joins TRBV5-1 and TRBJ1-1; a weak D match, TRBD1 (5 bases). The CDR3 covers 15 residues. Trimming cost V 1 base and J 4 bases, with 14 bases left between them. Germline V gene data show CDR1 as SGHRS and CDR2 as YFSETQ. The CDR3 reads CASSLSPGGVTEAFF. The CDR3 DNA follows: TGCGCCAGCAGCTTGAGTCCCGGGGGAGTCACTGAAGCTTTCTTT.

CDR3 nucleotides: TGTGCCAGCAGGGGGGAGGGATCGTCCTACGAGCAGTACTTC. Protein product: CASRGEGSSYEQYF. The chain carries TRBV2 and TRBJ2-7; TRBD2 matches 7 bases. The V gene's germline CDR1 is SNHLY and CDR2 FYNNEI. There are 14 residues in the CDR3. The trim removed 6 bases at V and 1 base at J, leaving 6 bases unmatched.

The chain employs TRBV11-3 and TRBJ2-1, with no clear D. Germline V gene sequence: CDR1 SGHNT, CDR2 YENEEA. The CDR3 length is 15 residues. The ends were cut back, 1 base at V and 0 bases at J, with 7 bases in the middle. The CDR3 region has the DNA TGTGCCAGCAGCTTAGGAGGTCCCTCCTACAATGAGCAGTTCTTC. It codes for CASSLGGPSYNEQFF.

The CDR3 loop reads CASSPVDAEAFF. DNA for the CDR3: TGTGCCAGCAGCCCAGTTGATGCTGAAGCTTTCTTT. The rearrangement links TRBV4-2 to TRBJ1-1, with D unresolved. The CDR3 is 12 residues long. Trimming shortened V by 4 bases and J by 6 bases, and 9 bases separated the two germline ends. The V gene's germline CDR1 is LGHNA and CDR2 YNFKEQ.

The chain joins TRBV6-6 to TRBJ2-7, with TRBD1 matching over 7 bases. Per germline, CDR1 MNHNY and CDR2 SVGAGI (reference sequence). The junction had 7 bases not matched to a gene; V was cut back by 4 bases and J by 1 base. This CDR3 comprises 15 residues. The CDR3 DNA reads as TGTGCCAGCAGTTTGGTAACGACAGGGTCCTACGAGCAGTACTTC. This translates into CASSLVTTGSYEQYF.

The chain uses TRBV7-9 and TRBJ2-7, with TRBD1 matching over 9 bases. There are 14 residues in the CDR3. Per the germline V gene, CDR1 is SEHNR and CDR2 is FQNEAQ (reference sequence). V was pared by 5 bases and J by 3 bases, with 5 bases of the junction left unmatched. For the CDR3, the DNA is TGTGCCAGCAGCCTGTGGACAGGGGTCTACGAGCAGTACTTC. This codes for CASSLWTGVYEQYF.

The rearrangement links TRBV5-1 to TRBJ2-7; the match to TRBD1 covers 8 bases. Per germline, CDR1 SGHRS and CDR2 YFSETQ. V shed 4 bases, J shed 4 bases, and the junction held 19 bases outside the gene matches. The CDR3 is made up of 18 amino acids. In nucleotides, the CDR3 is TGCGCCAGCAGCCCCTATCCCCAGACGAGGACAGGGTGGTACGAGCAGTACTTC. Residues: CASSPYPQTRTGWYEQYF.

The rearrangement links TRBV10-1 to TRBJ2-3; 7 bases line up with TRBD2. The CDR3 has 14 residues. Losses at the gene ends were 3 bases for V and 4 bases for J; bases not matched to a gene: 4. Germline CDR1 and CDR2: WNHNN and SYGVQD (reference sequence). The CDR3 protein is CASSDGGSADTQYF. DNA of the CDR3: TGCGCCAGCAGTGACGGGGGGTCCGCAGATACGCAGTATTTT.

The rearrangement joins TRBV2 to TRBJ1-2; D might be TRBD1 (5 bases). The CDR3 is 16 residues long. The V gene's germline CDR1 is SNHLY and CDR2 FYNNEI. Trimming removed 3 bases from V and 6 bases from J, with 20 bases in between. The CDR3 nucleotides are TGTGCCAGCAGTGAGGAAGCGTCGGGGCTTAGGCATGGCTACACCTTC. It yields the protein CASSEEASGLRHGYTF. The variable domain in full, with the rest retrieved from reference TRBV2 and TRBJ1-2, is EPEVTQTPSHQVTQMGQEVILRCVPISNHLYFYWYRQILGQKVEFLVSFYNNEISEKSEIFDDQFSVERPDGSNFTLKIRSTKLEDSAMYFCASSEEASGLRHGYTFGSGTRLTVV.

This clone was found once. The chain uses TRBV28 and TRBJ2-3, with 9 bases matching TRBD1. With 7 bases clipped from V and 3 bases from J, the junction kept 14 bases outside the gene matches. The CDR3 has 17 residues. Looked up from germline, CDR1 is MDHEN and CDR2 is SYDVKM. The CDR3 DNA follows: TGTGCCAGCATTACCGCCGGGACAGGGAGCCAAACAGATACGCAGTATTTT. It is translated as CASITAGTGSQTDTQYF. The whole variable domain, filled in from reference TRBV28 and TRBJ2-3, reads DVKVTQSSRYLVKRTGEKVFLECVQDMDHENMFWYRQDPGLGLRLIYFSYDVKMKEKGDIPEGYSVSREKKERFSLILESASTNQTSMYLCASITAGTGSQTDTQYFGPGTRLTVL.

At least ten counts were recorded for this clone. The gene calls are TRBV7-2 and TRBJ2-5; TRBD1 matches at 8 bases. The CDR3 spans 13 residues. Per germline, CDR1 SGHTA and CDR2 FQGNSA. J gave up 4 bases and V 8 bases, and 6 bases lay outside the gene matches. The DNA of the CDR3 is TGTGCCAGCGGGGGCGGACAGGGAGAGACCCAGTACTTC. This encodes CASGGGQGETQYF.

The chain employs TRBV7-9 and TRBJ2-7; TRBD1 might be the D (6 bases). V lost 3 bases and J 8 bases, leaving 11 bases between the germline ends. Germline assignment: CDR1 SEHNR and CDR2 FQNEAQ (reference sequence). The CDR3 has 12 residues. The CDR3 is CASSLVQGKQYF. The CDR3 DNA reads as TGTGCCAGCAGCTTGGTACAGGGAAAGCAGTACTTC.

As regards this clone: This same CDR3 is encoded by further DNA sequences in the sample. The chain has TRBV7-9 and TRBJ2-2, with D unclear. Germline V lookup: CDR1 SEHNR, CDR2 FQNEAQ (reference sequence). The CDR3 consists of 12 residues. Trimming shortened V by 2 bases and J by 6 bases, and 4 bases separated the two germline ends. DNA for the CDR3: TGTGCCAGCAGCTTAATCCCCGGGGAGCTGTTTTTT. This codes for CASSLIPGELFF.

The rearrangement uses TRBV28 and TRBJ2-7; 12 nucleotides align to TRBD1. Germline CDR1 MDHEN, CDR2 SYDVKM. CDR3 length: 15 residues. V shed 6 bases and J 7 bases; nucleotides not matched to a gene: 10. CDR3: CASSRPGQGALEQYF. In DNA form, the CDR3 reads TGTGCCAGCAGCCGACCGGGACAGGGGGCGCTTGAGCAGTACTTC. The whole variable domain, filled in from reference TRBV28 and TRBJ2-7, reads DVKVTQSSRYLVKRTGEKVFLECVQDMDHENMFWYRQDPGLGLRLIYFSYDVKMKEKGDIPEGYSVSREKKERFSLILESASTNQTSMYLCASSRPGQGALEQYFGPGTRLTVT.

V is TRBV7-3 and J is TRBJ2-5, with 12 bases fitting TRBD2. This CDR3 contains 17 residues. V gave up 5 bases and J gave up 4 bases; unmatched junction bases: 11. CDR1 and CDR2 (germline): SGHTA, FQGTGA. The CDR3 loop reads CASSLKKPSGRGETQYF. The CDR3 nucleotides read TGTGCCAGCAGCCTCAAGAAACCTAGCGGGAGGGGAGAGACCCAGTACTTC.

This rearrangement joins TRBV20-1 to TRBJ1-1; D is unclear. V lost 4 bases and J 11 bases, leaving 11 bases between the germline ends. CDR3 length: 10 residues. Germline V gene data show CDR1 as DFQATT and CDR2 as SNEGSKA (reference sequence). The CDR3 protein is CSAKALWAFF. The CDR3 DNA is TGCAGTGCTAAGGCCCTGTGGGCTTTCTTT.

This clone was counted a single time. The chain is built from TRBV6-4 and TRBJ2-1; TRBD1 matches at 7 bases. Germline V gene lookup returns CDR1 MRHNA and CDR2 SNTAGT. There are 14 residues in the CDR3. Unmatched junction bases numbered 5, after V lost 3 bases and J lost 6 bases. CDR3 DNA: TGTGCCAGCAGTGATTCCGGGACAGTCAATGAGCAGTTCTTC. Translated, it gives CASSDSGTVNEQFF.

The chain is built from TRBV7-9 and TRBJ1-4, with 7 bases aligning to TRBD1. V gave up 3 bases and J gave up 5 bases; unmatched junction bases: 3. The CDR3 length is 14 residues. Germline CDR1 SEHNR, CDR2 FQNEAQ (reference sequence). CDR3 in amino acids: CASSLGQKNEKLFF. Here the CDR3 DNA reads TGTGCCAGCAGCTTGGGACAGAAGAATGAAAAACTGTTTTTT.

A remark on this clone: A much larger clone sits a single nucleotide away, making a read error possible. The genes are TRBV7-2 and TRBJ2-3; D gene unclear. Germline lookup yields CDR1 SGHTA and CDR2 FQGNSA. This CDR3 contains 11 residues. V was cut by 3 bases and J by 6 bases, with 4 bases left in between. The CDR3 region is CASSFPDTQYF. The CDR3, as DNA: TGTGCCAGCAGCTTCCCCGATACGCAGTATTTT. Full variable domain (rest looked up from reference TRBV7-2 and TRBJ2-3): GAGVSQSPSNKVTEKGKDVELRCDPISGHTALYWYRQSLGQGLEFLIYFQGNSAPDKSGLPSDRFSAERTGGSVSTLTIQRTQQEDSAVYLCASSFPDTQYFGPGTRLTVL.

The chain links TRBV27 to TRBJ2-7; 7 bases align to TRBD2. Losses at the gene ends were 6 bases for V and 3 bases for J; bases not matched to a gene: 8. This CDR3 spans 14 amino acids. Germline CDR1 is MNHEY and CDR2 is SMNVEV (reference sequence). The CDR3 region is CASSQQWGGYEQYF. DNA for the CDR3: TGTGCCAGCAGCCAACAATGGGGGGGCTACGAGCAGTACTTC.

This clone was found a few times. The chain has TRBV10-3 and TRBJ1-5; D is unresolved. CDR1 is ENHRY and CDR2 is SYGVKD in the germline V gene. Between the trimmed V and J ends, which lost 2 bases and 9 bases, there was a span of 11 bases. The CDR3 covers 13 residues. The CDR3 region is CAISENGDGPQHF. CDR3 DNA sequence: TGTGCCATCAGTGAGAACGGAGATGGGCCCCAGCATTTT.

The chain employs TRBV5-5 and TRBJ2-5; 7 nucleotides align to TRBD2. The CDR3 is 15 amino acids. Germline loops: CDR1 SGHKS, CDR2 YYEKEE (reference sequence). Trimming removed 0 bases from V and 2 bases from J; junction bases left unmatched: 4. Here the CDR3 reads CASSLAGTTQETQYF. Written as DNA, the CDR3 is TGTGCCAGCAGCTTGGCTGGGACTACTCAAGAGACCCAGTACTTC.

The chain carries TRBV7-2 and TRBJ2-2; D remains ambiguous. Germline V CDR1 and CDR2: SGHTA, FQGNSA. This CDR3 contains 13 residues. V lost 6 bases to trimming and J lost 1 base, with 6 bases between them. The CDR3 nucleotides read TGTGCCAGCAGTTCTCGGAACACCGGGGAGCTGTTTTTT. Encoded protein: CASSSRNTGELFF. Based on the CDR3 plus reference TRBV7-2 and TRBJ2-2, the full variable domain is GAGVSQSPSNKVTEKGKDVELRCDPISGHTALYWYRQSLGQGLEFLIYFQGNSAPDKSGLPSDRFSAERTGGSVSTLTIQRTQQEDSAVYLCASSSRNTGELFFGEGSRLTVL.

The gene calls are TRBV4-3 and TRBJ2-7; 12 positions agree with TRBD2. Germline V CDR1 and CDR2: LGHNA, YSLEER. The CDR3 extends over 14 amino acids. V lost 1 base, J lost 5 bases, and 0 bases stayed unmatched. CDR3 bases: TGCGCCAGCAGCCAAGGACTAGCGGGGGACGAGCAGTACTTC. Translated, it gives CASSQGLAGDEQYF.

This sequence joins TRBV11-2 and TRBJ2-5; D might be TRBD2 (5 bases). CDR1 is SGHAT, CDR2 FQNNGV, per germline. The CDR3 has 16 residues. Trimming left V 3 bases short and J 5 bases short, with 19 bases between. The CDR3 DNA follows: TGTGCCAGCAGCTTTAGTGTCGGTCGAGGGTTGGAGACCCAGTACTTC. It specifies CASSFSVGRGLETQYF.

This clone was seen only once. The V gene is TRBV5-4, the J gene TRBJ2-7; 9 bases are a match to TRBD2. Germline CDR1 SGHNT, CDR2 YYREEE (reference sequence). CDR3 length: 15 amino acids. V was pared by 4 bases and J by 4 bases, with 9 bases of the junction left unmatched. The CDR3 is CASSPAGGARYEQYF. CDR3 nucleotide sequence: TGTGCCAGCAGCCCGGCGGGGGGGGCGCGGTACGAGCAGTACTTC.

The rearrangement links TRBV11-2 to TRBJ2-7, with D uncertain. The CDR3 is made up of 14 amino acids. Trimming removed 1 base from V and 0 bases from J, with 7 bases in between. Per the germline V gene, CDR1 is SGHAT and CDR2 is FQNNGV. The CDR3 is CASSLGSGSYEQYF. The CDR3 DNA follows: TGTGCCAGCAGCTTAGGATCTGGCTCCTACGAGCAGTACTTC.

This clone was counted once. The chain employs TRBV28 and TRBJ2-7; 9 bases match TRBD2. J lost 5 bases, V lost 6 bases, and 5 bases had no gene match. The CDR3 runs 13 residues. CDR1 and CDR2 (germline): MDHEN, SYDVKM. The CDR3 DNA sequence: TGTGCCAGCAGCGGGACTAGCACCCACGAGCAGTACTTC. This codes for CASSGTSTHEQYF.